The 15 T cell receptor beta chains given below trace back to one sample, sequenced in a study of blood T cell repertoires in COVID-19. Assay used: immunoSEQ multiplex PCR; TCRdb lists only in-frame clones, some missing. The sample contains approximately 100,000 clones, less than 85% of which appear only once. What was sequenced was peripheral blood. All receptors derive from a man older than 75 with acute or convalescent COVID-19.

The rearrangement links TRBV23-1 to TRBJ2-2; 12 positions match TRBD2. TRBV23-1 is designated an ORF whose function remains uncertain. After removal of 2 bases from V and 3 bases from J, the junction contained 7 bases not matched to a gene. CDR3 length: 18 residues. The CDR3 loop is CASSQGLAGGPYTGELFF. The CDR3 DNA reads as TGCGCCAGCAGTCAAGGGCTAGCGGGAGGGCCGTACACCGGGGAGCTGTTTTTT.

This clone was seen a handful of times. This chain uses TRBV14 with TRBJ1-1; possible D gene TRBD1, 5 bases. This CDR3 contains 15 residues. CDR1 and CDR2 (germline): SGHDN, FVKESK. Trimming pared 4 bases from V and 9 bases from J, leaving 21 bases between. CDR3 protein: CASSPAQGDRPQAFF. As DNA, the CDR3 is TGTGCCAGCAGCCCGGCCCAGGGTGATCGTCCACAAGCTTTCTTT.

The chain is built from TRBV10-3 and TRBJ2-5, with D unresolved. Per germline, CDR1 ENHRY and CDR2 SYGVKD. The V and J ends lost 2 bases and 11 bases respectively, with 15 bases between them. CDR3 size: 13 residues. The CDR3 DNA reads TGTGCCATCAGTGAGCCTAAGACGGAGCTTCAGTACTTC. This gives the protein CAISEPKTELQYF.

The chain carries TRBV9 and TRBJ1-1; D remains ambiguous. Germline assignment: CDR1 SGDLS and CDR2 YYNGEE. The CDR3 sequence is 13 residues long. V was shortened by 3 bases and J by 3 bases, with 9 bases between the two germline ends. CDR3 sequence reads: CASSAGDDTEAFF. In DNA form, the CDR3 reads TGTGCCAGCAGCGCTGGAGATGACACTGAAGCTTTCTTT.

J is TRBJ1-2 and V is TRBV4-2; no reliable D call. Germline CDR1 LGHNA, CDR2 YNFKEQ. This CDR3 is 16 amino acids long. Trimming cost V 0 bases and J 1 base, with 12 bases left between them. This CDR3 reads CASSQDRGGINYGYTF. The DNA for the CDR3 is TGTGCCAGCAGCCAAGATCGCGGAGGGATTAACTATGGCTACACCTTC.

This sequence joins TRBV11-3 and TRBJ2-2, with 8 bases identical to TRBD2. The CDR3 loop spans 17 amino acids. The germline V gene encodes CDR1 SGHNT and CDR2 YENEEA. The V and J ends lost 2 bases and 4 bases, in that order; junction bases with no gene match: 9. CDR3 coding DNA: TGTGCCAGCAGCTTAAGTGGGACTAGACTGATCACCGGGGAGCTGTTTTTT. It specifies CASSLSGTRLITGELFF.

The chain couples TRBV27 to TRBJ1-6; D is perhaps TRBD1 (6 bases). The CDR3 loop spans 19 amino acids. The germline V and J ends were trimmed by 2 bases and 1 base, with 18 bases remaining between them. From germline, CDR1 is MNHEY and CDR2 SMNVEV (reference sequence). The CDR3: CASSLSQGIMASYNSPLHF. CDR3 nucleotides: TGTGCCAGCAGTTTAAGTCAGGGGATAATGGCGTCCTATAATTCACCCCTCCACTTT.

The CDR3 DNA follows: TGCAGTGCAGTACAGGGTTACGAGCAGTACTTC. It yields the protein CSAVQGYEQYF. J is TRBJ2-7 and V is TRBV20-1; TRBD1 is a possible D gene (6 bases). Trimming cost V 6 bases and J 4 bases, with 10 bases left between them. Germline CDR1 and CDR2: DFQATT and SNEGSKA (reference sequence). This CDR3 region has 11 residues.

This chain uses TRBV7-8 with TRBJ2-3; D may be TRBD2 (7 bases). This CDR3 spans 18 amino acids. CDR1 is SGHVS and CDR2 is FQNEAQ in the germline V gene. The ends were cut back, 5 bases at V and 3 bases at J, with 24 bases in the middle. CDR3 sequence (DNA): TGTGCCAGCAGCCTACTCGGTTTGGGGGGGCGTCGGACAGATACGCAGTATTTT. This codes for CASSLLGLGGRRTDTQYF.

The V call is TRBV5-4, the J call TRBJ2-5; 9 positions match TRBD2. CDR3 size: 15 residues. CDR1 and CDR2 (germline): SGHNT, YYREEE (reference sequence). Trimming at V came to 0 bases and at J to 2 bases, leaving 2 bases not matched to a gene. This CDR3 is CASSLVLAGQETQYF. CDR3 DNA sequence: TGTGCCAGCAGCTTGGTGCTAGCGGGACAAGAGACCCAGTACTTC.

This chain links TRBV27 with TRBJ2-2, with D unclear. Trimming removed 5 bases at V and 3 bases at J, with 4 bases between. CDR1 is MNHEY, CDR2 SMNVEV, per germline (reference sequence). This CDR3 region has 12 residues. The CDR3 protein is CASSPYTGELFF. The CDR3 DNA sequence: TGTGCCAGCAGTCCCTACACCGGGGAGCTGTTTTTT.

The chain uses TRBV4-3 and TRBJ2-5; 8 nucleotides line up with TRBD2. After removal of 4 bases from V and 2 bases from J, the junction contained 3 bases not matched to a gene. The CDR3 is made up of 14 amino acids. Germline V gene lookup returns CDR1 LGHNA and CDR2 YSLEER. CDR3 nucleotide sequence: TGCGCCAGCAGCCCTACTAGCGGACAAGAGACCCAGTACTTC. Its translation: CASSPTSGQETQYF.

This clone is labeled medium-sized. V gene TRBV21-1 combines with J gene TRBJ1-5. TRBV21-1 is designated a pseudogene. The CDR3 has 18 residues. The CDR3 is CASSKTKNVENSNQPQHF. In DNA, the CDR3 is TGTGCCAGCAGCAAAACGAAGAACGTAGAAAATAGCAATCAGCCCCAGCATTTT.

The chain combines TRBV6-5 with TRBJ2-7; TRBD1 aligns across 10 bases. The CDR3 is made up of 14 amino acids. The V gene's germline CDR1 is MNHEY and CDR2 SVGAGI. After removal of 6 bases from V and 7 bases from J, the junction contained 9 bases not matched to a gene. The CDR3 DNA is TGTGCCAGCAGACCGACAGGGGGCATTGGTGAGCAGTACTTC. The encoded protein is CASRPTGGIGEQYF.

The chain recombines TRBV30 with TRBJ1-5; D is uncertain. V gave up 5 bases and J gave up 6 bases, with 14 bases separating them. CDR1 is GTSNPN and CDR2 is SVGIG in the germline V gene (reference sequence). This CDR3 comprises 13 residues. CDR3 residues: CAWGGGDLQPQHF. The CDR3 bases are TGTGCCTGGGGAGGCGGGGATCTTCAGCCCCAGCATTTT.